The next 32 T cell receptor beta chains were all read from a single sample in a study of technical replicates of blood from a few donors. Using immunoSEQ multiplex PCR, the repertoire was profiled, and TCRdb retains in-frame clones only, with some absent. This table holds just over 95,000 clones, roughly 95% found once. Source material: T cells isolated from PBMCs. The receptors originated from a human donor in good health.

J is TRBJ2-7 and V is TRBV7-2, with 9 bases fitting TRBD1. The CDR3 totals 15 residues. V trimming: 1 base; J trimming: 3 bases; junction bases outside the gene matches: 4. Germline V CDR1 and CDR2: SGHTA, FQGNSA. The CDR3: CASSLGGTGLYEQYF. The DNA for the CDR3 is TGTGCCAGCAGCTTAGGAGGGACAGGGCTCTACGAGCAGTACTTC.

The V gene is TRBV14, the J gene TRBJ1-1, with D perhaps matching TRBD1 (5 bases). Germline assignment: CDR1 SGHDN and CDR2 FVKESK. V lost 1 base to trimming and J lost 1 base, with 10 bases between them. The CDR3 runs 15 residues. CDR3 residues: CASSQVGGKNTEAFF. The CDR3 DNA reads TGTGCCAGCAGCCAAGTCGGGGGGAAGAACACTGAAGCTTTCTTT.

V gene TRBV15 combines with J gene TRBJ1-3; TRBD1 matches at 7 bases. The V gene's germline CDR1 is LNHNV and CDR2 YYDKDF (reference sequence). CDR3 length: 14 residues. The ends lost 5 bases at V and 3 bases at J; junction bases unmatched: 4. The CDR3 nucleotides are TGTGCCACCAGCTGGACAGGTTATGGAAACACCATATATTTT. Protein product: CATSWTGYGNTIYF.

The J gene is TRBJ2-1, the V gene TRBV19, with TRBD1 as a possible D gene (6 bases). Between the trimmed V and J ends, which lost 7 bases and 3 bases, there was a span of 16 bases. Germline V CDR1 and CDR2: LNHDA, SQIVND (reference sequence). This CDR3 contains 15 residues. The CDR3 DNA sequence: TGTGCCAGTACCATGGCTACAGGGCTCTACAATGAGCAGTTCTTC. It codes for CASTMATGLYNEQFF.

The V and J genes are TRBV5-1 and TRBJ1-1; D ambiguous. Trimming pared 0 bases from V and 4 bases from J, leaving 7 bases between. This CDR3 is 13 amino acids long. CDR1 is SGHRS, CDR2 YFSETQ, per germline. Here the CDR3 reads CASSLDGLTEAFF. The CDR3 coding sequence is TGCGCCAGCAGCTTGGATGGGCTCACTGAAGCTTTCTTT. Full variable domain (outside the CDR3, taken from reference TRBV5-1 and TRBJ1-1): KAGVTQTPRYLIKTRGQQVTLSCSPISGHRSVSWYQQTPGQGLQFLFEYFSETQRNKGNFPGRFSGRQFSNSRSEMNVSTLELGDSALYLCASSLDGLTEAFFGQGTRLTVV.

The chain is built from TRBV6-5 and TRBJ2-7; TRBD1 matches at 8 bases. The germline CDR1 and CDR2 sequences are MNHEY and SVGAGI. The J segment lost 7 bases and the V segment lost 2 bases, leaving 4 bases of the junction unmatched. This CDR3 has 13 amino acids. CDR3 bases: TGTGCCAGCAGTTACCGGACAGGGAGAGAGCAGTACTTC. Translated, it gives CASSYRTGREQYF.

The V gene is TRBV11-3, the J gene TRBJ1-1; D unclear. CDR3 length equals 13 residues. Trimming stripped 1 base from V and 1 base from J, with 4 bases between. Germline-derived CDR1 and CDR2 are SGHNT and YENEEA. CDR3 region: CASSLGENTEAFF. CDR3 nucleotide sequence: TGTGCCAGCAGCTTAGGAGAGAACACTGAAGCTTTCTTT.

CDR3 nucleotides: TGTGCCAGCAGGGGACAGGGTGCAGAGACCCAGTACTTC. Amino acids: CASRGQGAETQYF. The chain has TRBV28 and TRBJ2-5; the match to TRBD1 covers 9 bases. The CDR3 contains 13 residues. Germline V CDR1 and CDR2: MDHEN, SYDVKM. After removal of 6 bases from V and 4 bases from J, the junction contained 3 bases not matched to a gene.

The genes are TRBV2 and TRBJ2-7; D is undetermined. The CDR3 totals 12 residues. Germline loops: CDR1 SNHLY, CDR2 FYNNEI. The V gene lost 7 bases and the J gene lost 5 bases, with 12 bases spanning the gap. The CDR3 region is CASTADTHEQYF. As DNA, the CDR3 is TGTGCCAGCACTGCCGACACTCACGAGCAGTACTTC. Complete variable domain (other parts from reference TRBV2 and TRBJ2-7): EPEVTQTPSHQVTQMGQEVILRCVPISNHLYFYWYRQILGQKVEFLVSFYNNEISEKSEIFDDQFSVERPDGSNFTLKIRSTKLEDSAMYFCASTADTHEQYFGPGTRLTVT.

The V and J genes are TRBV2 and TRBJ1-2, with 9 nucleotides matching TRBD1. The CDR3 loop spans 15 amino acids. The V gene end was trimmed by 8 bases and the J gene end by 5 bases; junction bases not matched to a gene: 12. The germline CDR1 and CDR2 sequences are SNHLY and FYNNEI. The CDR3 DNA is TGTGCCAGCCTTTCCCCCGGGACAGGGCAGTATGGCTACACCTTC. Protein sequence: CASLSPGTGQYGYTF. Looking up the rest from reference TRBV2 and TRBJ1-2 gives the full variable domain: EPEVTQTPSHQVTQMGQEVILRCVPISNHLYFYWYRQILGQKVEFLVSFYNNEISEKSEIFDDQFSVERPDGSNFTLKIRSTKLEDSAMYFCASLSPGTGQYGYTFGSGTRLTVV.

V is TRBV29-1 and J is TRBJ2-7; 7 nucleotides match TRBD1. Per germline, CDR1 SQVTM and CDR2 ANQGSEA. After removal of 6 bases from V and 10 bases from J, the junction contained 12 bases not matched to a gene. The CDR3 contains 12 residues. Written as DNA, the CDR3 is TGCAGCGTAGCTGAGGCGGACAGGATCCAGTACTTC. Amino acids: CSVAEADRIQYF.

This sequence joins TRBV9 and TRBJ2-7; 9 bases line up with TRBD1. The CDR3 contains 15 residues. Germline CDR1 is SGDLS and CDR2 is YYNGEE. V trimming: 3 bases; J trimming: 2 bases; junction bases outside the gene matches: 6. CDR3 sequence: CASSAGTGPAYEQYF. The CDR3 DNA sequence: TGTGCCAGCAGCGCTGGGACAGGGCCTGCCTACGAGCAGTACTTC.

The rearrangement joins TRBV4-1 to TRBJ2-7, with D maybe TRBD2 (6 bases). Looked up from germline, CDR1 is MGHRA and CDR2 is YSYEKL. Trimming pared 0 bases from V and 3 bases from J, leaving 12 bases between. The length of the CDR3 is 15 residues. The DNA of the CDR3 is TGCGCCAGCAGCCAAGAAAGCGGGCATGGCTACGAGCAGTACTTC. Translating gives CASSQESGHGYEQYF.

The chain has TRBV30 and TRBJ2-5; D is undetermined. The CDR3 covers 12 residues. The V end lost 1 base, the J end lost 3 bases, and 6 bases lay between the germline ends. Germline V lookup: CDR1 GTSNPN, CDR2 SVGIG (reference sequence). The CDR3 sequence: CAWSGLEETQYF. In nucleotides, the CDR3 is TGTGCCTGGAGTGGACTTGAAGAGACCCAGTACTTC.

The chain carries TRBV27 and TRBJ1-2; no definite D call. The CDR3 has 14 amino acids. V lost 6 bases to trimming and J lost 8 bases, with 19 bases between them. Per the germline V gene, CDR1 is MNHEY and CDR2 is SMNVEV (reference sequence). The DNA of the CDR3 is TGTGCCAGCAGCGACATGAGGGAGTTGGGAGGCTACACCTTC. Its protein product is CASSDMRELGGYTF.

The chain joins TRBV5-6 to TRBJ1-2; 10 bases are a match to TRBD1. The CDR3 covers 15 residues. Germline CDR1 and CDR2: SGHDT and YYEEEE. Germline trimming cut 4 bases from V and 4 bases from J; bases unmatched to any gene: 7. This CDR3 reads CASSGTGVVGYGYTF. In nucleotides, the CDR3 is TGTGCCAGCAGCGGGACAGGGGTGGTTGGCTATGGCTACACCTTC.

J is TRBJ1-2 and V is TRBV19, with TRBD1 as a possible D gene (5 bases). Trimming pared 3 bases from V and 4 bases from J, leaving 9 bases between. CDR3 length: 13 amino acids. The germline V gene has CDR1 LNHDA and CDR2 SQIVND (reference sequence). DNA for the CDR3: TGTGCCAGTAGTATGGAGACAGTCTATGGCTACACCTTC. As protein: CASSMETVYGYTF. The whole variable domain, filled in from reference TRBV19 and TRBJ1-2, reads DGGITQSPKYLFRKEGQNVTLSCEQNLNHDAMYWYRQDPGQGLRLIYYSQIVNDFQKGDIAEGYSVSREKKESFPLTVTSAQKNPTAFYLCASSMETVYGYTFGSGTRLTVV.

The J gene is TRBJ2-2, the V gene TRBV19; 8 positions agree with TRBD1. V lost 1 base to trimming and J lost 4 bases; unmatched junction nucleotides: 8. CDR3 length equals 17 residues. Per germline, CDR1 LNHDA and CDR2 SQIVND (reference sequence). This CDR3 is CASSIVVRTGSTGELFF. Written as DNA, the CDR3 is TGTGCCAGTAGTATAGTTGTGCGGACAGGGAGCACCGGGGAGCTGTTTTTT.

This rearrangement joins TRBV7-3 to TRBJ2-3; D uncertain. Germline values: CDR1 SGHTA, CDR2 FQGTGA. The CDR3 is made up of 14 amino acids. Trimming removed 2 bases from V and 0 bases from J, with 6 bases in between. The CDR3 region is CASSLGSSTDTQYF. DNA for the CDR3: TGTGCCAGCAGCTTAGGCTCCAGCACAGATACGCAGTATTTT.

J is TRBJ2-7 and V is TRBV27; TRBD1 matches at 7 bases. V shed 6 bases and J 6 bases; nucleotides not matched to a gene: 5. CDR1 and CDR2 from the germline V gene are MNHEY and SMNVEV (reference sequence). The CDR3 has 12 residues. The DNA of the CDR3 is TGTGCCAGCAGGACAGGGCCGGGCGAGCAGTACTTC. This codes for CASRTGPGEQYF.

The V gene is TRBV29-1, the J gene TRBJ2-7; a possible D gene is TRBD2 (6 bases). The V gene lost 6 bases and the J gene lost 7 bases, with 22 bases spanning the gap. Germline assignment: CDR1 SQVTM and CDR2 ANQGSEA. The CDR3 runs 14 residues. In DNA, the CDR3 is TGCAGCGTGGTTCCGGGACCCTCTGGGGGGGAGCAGTACTTC. Its translation is CSVVPGPSGGEQYF.

The rearrangement joins TRBV5-6 to TRBJ2-2; TRBD2 matches 10 bases. The CDR3 contains 14 residues. Unmatched junction bases numbered 2, after V lost 3 bases and J lost 6 bases. The V gene's germline CDR1 is SGHDT and CDR2 YYEEEE. The CDR3 sequence is CASSSAGGAGELFF. CDR3 nucleotide sequence: TGTGCCAGCAGCTCAGCGGGAGGGGCCGGGGAGCTGTTTTTT.

The chain recombines TRBV5-6 with TRBJ2-7; perhaps TRBD2 as D (6 bases). Trimming stripped 4 bases from V and 2 bases from J, with 13 bases between. The CDR3 runs 14 residues. Germline assignment: CDR1 SGHDT and CDR2 YYEEEE. The DNA for the CDR3 is TGTGCCAGCAGCCAGGGACTGTCGCCCTACGAGCAGTACTTC. The encoded protein is CASSQGLSPYEQYF.

V is TRBV14 and J is TRBJ2-1; TRBD2 might be the D (6 bases). The CDR3 runs 23 residues. V gave up 0 bases and J gave up 6 bases, with 36 bases separating them. Germline-derived CDR1 and CDR2 are SGHDN and FVKESK. CDR3 in amino acids: CASSQDIGFNVMGGTRVVNEQFF. CDR3 nucleotide sequence: TGTGCCAGCAGCCAAGATATCGGATTTAACGTTATGGGAGGCACAAGGGTAGTCAATGAGCAGTTCTTC. Using reference TRBV14 and TRBJ2-1 for the parts outside the CDR3, the full variable domain is EAGVTQFPSHSVIEKGQTVTLRCDPISGHDNLYWYRRVMGKEIKFLLHFVKESKQDESGMPNNRFLAERTGGTYSTLKVQPAELEDSGVYFCASSQDIGFNVMGGTRVVNEQFFGPGTRLTVL.

The genes are TRBV11-3 and TRBJ1-2; 7 nucleotides align to TRBD1. The CDR3 extends over 16 amino acids. In germline, CDR1 is SGHNT, CDR2 YENEEA. Trimming at V came to 5 bases and at J to 3 bases, leaving 12 bases not matched to a gene. CDR3 residues: CASSQRTDRLHYGYTF. CDR3 coding DNA: TGTGCCAGCAGCCAGAGAACGGACAGGCTCCACTATGGCTACACCTTC.

The rearrangement joins TRBV28 to TRBJ1-4; D not resolved. The CDR3 is made up of 14 amino acids. Germline V lookup: CDR1 MDHEN, CDR2 SYDVKM. The ends were cut back, 6 bases at V and 4 bases at J, with 12 bases in the middle. This CDR3 reads CASRGGRGNEKLFF. Written as DNA, the CDR3 is TGTGCCAGCAGGGGAGGGCGGGGTAATGAAAAACTGTTTTTT.

The chain employs TRBV5-5 and TRBJ2-7; the D is unclear. This CDR3 is 12 amino acids long. The V end was cut by 0 bases, the J end by 6 bases, with 7 bases between. Germline V gives CDR1 SGHKS, CDR2 YYEKEE (reference sequence). The DNA of the CDR3 is TGTGCCAGCAGCTTGGCCAATTTCGAGCAGTACTTC. Amino acids: CASSLANFEQYF. Looking up the rest from reference TRBV5-5 and TRBJ2-7 gives the full variable domain: DAGVTQSPTHLIKTRGQQVTLRCSPISGHKSVSWYQQVLGQGPQFIFQYYEKEERGRGNFPDRFSARQFPNYSSELNVNALLLGDSALYLCASSLANFEQYFGPGTRLTVT.

The rearrangement joins TRBV30 to TRBJ2-5, with D uncertain. Trimming stripped 0 bases from V and 3 bases from J, with 14 bases between. Germline V gives CDR1 GTSNPN, CDR2 SVGIG (reference sequence). This CDR3 region has 15 residues. This CDR3 is CAWSVPQTVEETQYF. The CDR3, as DNA: TGTGCCTGGAGTGTCCCGCAAACGGTAGAAGAGACCCAGTACTTC.

This chain uses TRBV29-1 with TRBJ1-5; TRBD1 might be the D (6 bases). The CDR3 contains 13 residues. The V end was cut by 4 bases, the J end by 2 bases, with 9 bases between. Germline assignment: CDR1 SQVTM and CDR2 ANQGSEA. The CDR3 bases are TGCAGCGTTGCTGCAGGGGGCAATCAGCCCCAGCATTTT. Translation: CSVAAGGNQPQHF.

The chain has TRBV5-1 and TRBJ2-1; 12 nucleotides line up with TRBD2. After removal of 0 bases from V and 2 bases from J, the junction contained 3 bases not matched to a gene. This CDR3 has 17 amino acids. Per the germline V gene, CDR1 is SGHRS and CDR2 is YFSETQ. CDR3: CASSLGLAGAPYNEQFF. The CDR3 nucleotides are TGCGCCAGCAGCTTGGGACTAGCGGGAGCCCCCTACAATGAGCAGTTCTTC.

The V and J genes are TRBV7-2 and TRBJ2-1; possible D gene TRBD2, 6 bases. In germline, CDR1 is SGHTA, CDR2 FQGNSA. The CDR3 extends over 14 amino acids. The V end lost 7 bases, the J end lost 7 bases, and 17 bases lay between the germline ends. CDR3 protein: CASTPRLGENEQFF. The CDR3 bases are TGTGCCAGCACTCCCCGACTAGGGGAGAATGAGCAGTTCTTC.

This clone is a singleton in its sample. The chain joins TRBV7-9 to TRBJ2-3; 8 positions match TRBD2. The CDR3 consists of 17 residues. Per the germline V gene, CDR1 is SEHNR and CDR2 is FQNEAQ (reference sequence). The junction had 7 bases not matched to a gene; V was cut back by 2 bases and J by 0 bases. Written as DNA, the CDR3 is TGTGCCAGCAGCTTAAACTACGGGAGGGTAAGCACAGATACGCAGTATTTT. Protein: CASSLNYGRVSTDTQYF.